Detailed here is one T cell receptor beta chain. Its specificity is not known. The V segment lost 4 bases and the J segment 0 bases; nucleotides outside the gene matches: 1. This CDR3 is 14 amino acids long. CDR1 and CDR2 from the germline V gene are SGHRS and YFSETQ. The data stem from a study of cytomegalovirus exposure and HLA in healthy donors. Notes on the study in general: Several of the most significant clusters appeared, in a later analysis, to be linked to common viral pathogens. The study found most TCR sequences rare, yet found some public TCRs in many donors. CMV serostatus was the only recorded immune exposure for donors. Later work found most CMV-associated TCR beta chains apparently HLA-restricted.

Primers for the PCR totalled 60 Vbeta and 13 Jbeta. Produced via immunoSEQ multiplex PCR; TCRdb's table is partial and in-frame only. The repertoire holds around 150,000 clones, 70% to 80% seen once, with approximately 1.5% in the top ten. The chain couples TRBV5-1 to TRBJ1-3; 7 nucleotides match TRBD1. Input material: PBMCs. The clonotype comes from a male donor in good health and CMV-seronegative. CDR3 region: CASSTGDSGNTIYF. The CDR3, as DNA: TGCGCCAGCAGCACAGGGGACTCTGGAAACACCATATATTTT.